The 9 T cell receptor beta chains below come from one sample, sequenced in a study of cytomegalovirus exposure and HLA in healthy donors (dated by TCRdb to about 2017). To prepare the library, the immunoSEQ multiplex PCR assay was applied. For the multiplex PCR, a mixture combining 60 forward primers for TCR Vbeta segments and 13 reverse primers for TCR Jbeta segments was used. TCRdb limited this immuneACCESS table to in-frame rearrangements with V and J called. A share of clones is missing; checked studies link under half to unresolved V genes, and the rest is unexplained. Counted in this sample were about 76,000 clones; 60% to 75% of them appeared once. The ten top clones hold around 15% of the sample. Sequencing input: PBMCs. The receptors come from a woman aged 40 to 49 in good health and CMV-seropositive.

This chain joins TRBV20-1 and TRBJ2-1; D gene uncertain. V was trimmed by 4 bases and J by 8 bases, leaving 9 bases between them. Germline V CDR1 and CDR2: DFQATT, SNEGSKA (reference sequence). CDR3 length: 11 residues. The CDR3 reads CSATSYYEQFF. The CDR3 DNA reads TGCAGTGCTACTAGTTATTATGAGCAGTTCTTC.

The genes are TRBV4-2 and TRBJ2-6; 8 positions match TRBD1. The CDR3 is 17 amino acids. Germline lookup yields CDR1 LGHNA and CDR2 YNFKEQ. J was trimmed by 3 bases and V by 3 bases; bases with no gene match: 7. CDR3 coding DNA: TGTGCCAGCAGCCACAACCAGGGGGCGTATGGGGCCAACGTCCTGACTTTC. Its protein product is CASSHNQGAYGANVLTF.

This clone showed up just a few times. The CDR3 sequence is CASSFLWSTMNTEAFF. CDR3 bases: TGTGCCAGCAGTTTCCTGTGGAGCACCATGAACACTGAAGCTTTCTTT. The chain recombines TRBV6-5 with TRBJ1-1; no firm D call. V lost 4 bases and J 0 bases, leaving 15 bases between the germline ends. This CDR3 is built from 16 residues. CDR1 MNHEY and CDR2 SVGAGI come from the germline V gene.

This sequence joins TRBV27 and TRBJ1-6; 9 bases match TRBD1. J gave up 6 bases and V 2 bases, and 5 bases lay outside the gene matches. The CDR3 extends over 16 amino acids. Per germline, CDR1 MNHEY and CDR2 SMNVEV (reference sequence). CDR3 DNA sequence: TGTGCCAGCAGTTTAACCTGGACAGGGGTTAATTCACCCCTCCACTTT. It yields the protein CASSLTWTGVNSPLHF.

This chain links TRBV5-4 with TRBJ1-5, with 7 bases that match TRBD1. This CDR3 spans 15 amino acids. Unmatched junction bases numbered 2, after V lost 0 bases and J lost 2 bases. Germline-derived CDR1 and CDR2 are SGHNT and YYREEE (reference sequence). For the CDR3, the DNA is TGTGCCAGCAGCTTGGACGGGACAGGCAATCAGCCCCAGCATTTT. Amino acids: CASSLDGTGNQPQHF.

The J gene is TRBJ1-5, the V gene TRBV7-2; D is unresolved. Deletions cut 4 bases from V and 7 bases from J, with 11 bases between. Germline-derived CDR1 and CDR2 are SGHTA and FQGNSA. This CDR3 spans 13 amino acids. The CDR3 DNA follows: TGTGCCAGCAGCTCCTCGGGTACGCAGCCCCAGCATTTT. Translation gives CASSSSGTQPQHF.

V gene TRBV5-4 combines with J gene TRBJ1-2, with D possibly matching TRBD1 (6 bases). The V end lost 3 bases, the J end lost 8 bases, and 17 bases lay between the germline ends. Germline assignment: CDR1 SGHNT and CDR2 YYREEE (reference sequence). The CDR3 covers 14 residues. CDR3 loop: CASSSPRGRGGYTF. In DNA form, the CDR3 reads TGTGCCAGCAGCTCCCCCAGGGGAAGAGGGGGCTACACCTTC.

The chain is built from TRBV27 and TRBJ1-2; 7 positions agree with TRBD1. After removal of 5 bases from V and 4 bases from J, the junction contained 4 bases not matched to a gene. Germline CDR1 reads MNHEY; CDR2 reads SMNVEV (reference sequence). This CDR3 is 13 amino acids long. In DNA form, the CDR3 reads TGTGCCAGCAGTCGACAGGGTGTCTATGGCTACACCTTC. The encoded protein is CASSRQGVYGYTF.

CDR3 loop: CASTSRGQGNTPLHF. The CDR3 DNA reads as TGTGCCAGCACCTCTCGGGGACAGGGGAATACACCCCTCCACTTT. The genes are TRBV27 and TRBJ1-6, with 10 nucleotides matching TRBD1. The CDR3 has 15 residues. The V and J ends lost 7 bases and 11 bases, in that order; junction bases with no gene match: 11. CDR1 is MNHEY and CDR2 is SMNVEV in the germline V gene (reference sequence).